These T cell receptor beta chains were read from a single sample in a study of cytomegalovirus exposure and HLA in healthy donors. Only in-frame clones appear in the TCRdb table, and some are missing; sequencing was by immunoSEQ multiplex PCR. The data hold 120,000 or so clones, with roughly 82% observed a single time. Sequenced sample: PBMCs. The receptors here all came from a middle-aged woman in good health and CMV-seropositive. CDR3s include the opening cysteine and the closing phenylalanine or tryptophan. Fields, in order: D gene, J gene, CDR3 length, V gene, clone size, CDR3 protein, CDR3 DNA. A D gene is named only where the DNA matches it firmly. The size of a clone is reported for some rows only, either as once, few or many, or as a class for expanded clones.

>-|TRBJ1-2|13|TRBV7-2|-
CASSEVWSTGYTF
TGTGCCAGCAGCGAGGTGTGGAGTACTGGCTACACCTTC
>TRBD1|TRBJ1-2|15|TRBV30|-
CAWSLNTQGARGYTF
TGTGCCTGGAGCCTAAACACTCAGGGGGCGCGGGGCTACACCTTC
>-|TRBJ1-1|15|TRBV9|few
CASSEGVASGTEAFF
TGTGCCAGCAGCGAGGGAGTAGCCAGCGGAACTGAAGCTTTCTTT
>-|TRBJ1-6|12|TRBV6-1|-
CASWDNNSPLHF
TGTGCCAGCTGGGACAATAATTCACCCCTCCACTTT
>TRBD2|TRBJ2-1|15|TRBV7-9|-
CASSLAGLAYNEQFF
TGTGCCAGCAGCTTAGCGGGACTAGCTTACAATGAGCAGTTCTTC
>TRBD2|TRBJ2-5|17|TRBV6-4|-
CASSEPRGGLLQETQYF
TGTGCCAGCAGTGAGCCCCGGGGGGGGCTTCTTCAAGAGACCCAGTACTTC
>TRBD1|TRBJ2-7|14|TRBV5-1|-
CASRYGTGFYEQYF
TGCGCCAGCAGGTACGGGACAGGGTTCTACGAGCAGTACTTC
>-|TRBJ1-2|14|TRBV4-3|-
CASSQGAGPYGYTF
TGCGCCAGCAGCCAAGGAGCGGGCCCCTATGGCTACACCTTC
>TRBD2|TRBJ2-3|14|TRBV19|-
CASSLIRGADTQYF
TGTGCCAGTAGCCTAATACGGGGGGCAGATACGCAGTATTTT
>-|TRBJ2-5|13|TRBV2|few
CASSVFIKETQYF
TGTGCCAGCAGTGTTTTTATTAAAGAGACCCAGTACTTC